Given below is one TCR beta chain in context. This clone was counted once. The specificity of this receptor is unknown. Base-call qualities are not available, and no considerably larger clone is one nucleotide away. CDR1 and CDR2, per the germline V gene, are SGHTA and FQGNSA. The V end gives up 1 base and the J end 2 bases, leaving 4 bases in the junction not matched to a gene. The CDR3 covers 16 residues, taking in both the cysteine and the phenylalanine. CDR3 DNA is the only sequence kept; it has 48 bases, read in frame from the first base. Healthy HIV-negative adults with no recently reported acute infections or vaccinations were included as donors. Only Caucasian adults living in Nashville, Tennessee, USA were represented among the donors. Magnetic negative selection was used to enrich CD4+ T cells, after which naive cells were positively selected on CD45RA and the negative fraction became the memory subset. Blood was collected by leukapheresis, and PBMCs were isolated by Ficoll-Histopaque density gradient centrifugation and then cryopreserved in liquid nitrogen vapor phase. Analytical flow cytometry was used to check the purity and quantity of each magnetically sorted T cell population. Genomic DNA was isolated from every sorted fraction and measured by UV absorbance on a Nanodrop 2000c.

The record originates from a study of shared clonotypes between healthy human individuals (dated by TCRdb to the early 2020s). About the study as a whole: The cohort included three men and a couple of women between 18 and 49 years of age. For each donor, CD4 naive and CD4 memory were each given three plates, CD8 naive was given two plates, and CD8 memory was given one plate. The study deeply sequenced blood TCR repertoires of about 5 healthy adults to estimate repertoire size and the extent of clonotype sharing between individuals. Libraries were prepared and TCR repertoires were sequenced by different laboratories using diverse techniques, in order to increase sequencing depth and limit assay-specific biases. Leukapheresis yielded between about 0.8 and 9.5 billion PBMCs per donor. Findings and caveats that apply to the study as a whole: Incomplete sequencing was indicated by rarefaction of sorted-subset datasets, despite the large sequencing depth. The genetic and exposure-history diversity represented was limited by the small number of donors. Naive subsets generally had larger estimated clonotype richness than memory subsets did. Only blood was sampled, and tissue TCR repertoires likely differ from those in blood. Based on pairwise subsampling, the degree of clonotype sharing among donors was expected to be affected by sequencing depth. When a handful of donors were compared, the shared fraction of clonotypes was about 5.2% for naive CD4, around 3.6% for naive CD8, roughly 2.3% for memory CD4, and about 0.36% for memory CD8. Higher generation probabilities were observed for clonotypes shared by all four sorted-subset donors than for non-shared clonotypes.

Using the deep immunoSEQ assay, TCR CDR3 regions were amplified from genomic DNA by multiplex PCR. Extracted genomic DNA from each cell subset was spread evenly across all wells of several immunoSEQ 96-well plates, with each plate serving as a replicate. For sorted subsets, 150 to 200 ng genomic DNA, equal to tens of thousands of T cell genomes, was loaded into each replicate PCR. Purified libraries were measured with a Qubit 3.0 fluorometer, size-checked on a Bioanalyzer 2100, and measured again with the KAPA Library Quantification kit. Every immunoSEQ 96-well plate was sequenced on a dedicated single-read 150-cycle Illumina NextSeq 550 flow cell. On the study's bioinformatics: Because only junctional sequences without quality scores were contained in the immunoSEQ output, filtering matching that applied to full-length reads could not be performed. To assign V/J genes and CDR3, sequences were annotated against IMGT germline references using PyIR, a Python wrapper for IgBLAST v1.9. Reads with weak V/J assignments (E-value above 1e-6), missing CDR3, stop codons, out-of-frame junctions, or ambiguous translated residues were removed. V3J clonotypes were defined as sequences sharing an identical inferred V gene, J gene, and CDR3 amino acid sequence. To compute the percentage overlap between repertoires, the number of shared unique clonotypes was divided by the size of the smaller repertoire. Richness of each repertoire was evaluated using RTK rarefaction, the Chao1 estimator, and Recon v2.1 estimates of unobserved clonotypes. Generation probabilities for all TCRbeta clonotypes obtained by the gDNA method from a handful of donors were computed using OLGA. TCRdb provides this immuneACCESS table in a form limited to in-frame rearrangements. Some clones are lacking; in checked studies, under half of them reflect an unresolved V gene, and why the rest are absent is not known. For V, J and clone size, that table is used; D and trimming come from the DNA. The sample table records fewer than 1.6 million clones; 97% to 99% of these occur just once. Around 0.33% of the sample belongs to the ten largest clones.

The sequence is built from TRBV7-2 and TRBJ2-7, with 11 bases matching TRBD2. The sequence derives from a man aged 25-40 years in good health. Sequenced: naive CD4+ T cells sorted from blood. The cell subset or site label, as the study defines it: CD45RA+ positively selected. This receptor carries the CDR3 CASSLGSGRDPYEQYF. The nucleotide sequence reads as follows: TGTGCCAGCAGCTTAGGTAGCGGGAGGGACCCCTACGAGCAGTACTTC.